A selection of T cell receptor beta chains follows, all from one sample in a study of cytotoxic CD8 clonotypes in ibrutinib-treated CLL. Assay used: immunoSEQ multiplex PCR; TCRdb lists only in-frame clones, some missing. Of around 300,000 clones listed, roughly 79% were seen once; the top ten hold 6.5% to 8.5%. Sequencing used PBMCs, obtained before ibrutinib treatment. These receptors all come from a human donor with chronic lymphocytic leukemia. Each CDR3 is given with its conserved first and last residue. A D gene is named only where the DNA matches it firmly. Size is stated for part of the rows, as once, few or many counts, or as a class when the clone is expanded.

abundance: once
j_gene: TRBJ1-2
v_gene: TRBV7-2
d_gene: -
CDR3nt: TGTGCCAGCAGCTTAGTCTTTGGAGGAGGGAACTATGGCTACACCTTC
CDR3aa: CASSLVFGGGNYGYTF

abundance: few
j_gene: TRBJ2-7
v_gene: TRBV6-1
d_gene: TRBD2
CDR3nt: TGTGCCAGCAGCGGGACTAGCGGGACCTACGAGCAGTACTTC
CDR3aa: CASSGTSGTYEQYF

abundance: -
j_gene: TRBJ2-7
v_gene: TRBV6-6
d_gene: TRBD1
CDR3nt: TGTGCCAGCAGTTACGGGGGACAGGGGGCGTTCGAGCAGTACTTC
CDR3aa: CASSYGGQGAFEQYF

abundance: once
j_gene: TRBJ1-5
v_gene: TRBV10-3
d_gene: TRBD1
CDR3nt: TGTGCCATCAGTGAAGCGAGGGGGCAAGGACAGCCCCAGCATTTT
CDR3aa: CAISEARGQGQPQHF

abundance: -
j_gene: TRBJ2-1
v_gene: TRBV27
d_gene: TRBD2
CDR3nt: TGTGCCAGCAGTTTGTTTAGCGGGAGGAAAAAGCAGTTCTTC
CDR3aa: CASSLFSGRKKQFF

abundance: -
j_gene: TRBJ1-1
v_gene: TRBV7-9
d_gene: -
CDR3nt: TGTGCCAGCAGCTTCCAGACAGGACTCACTGAAGCTTTCTTT
CDR3aa: CASSFQTGLTEAFF

abundance: -
j_gene: TRBJ1-1
v_gene: TRBV28
d_gene: -
CDR3nt: TGTGCCAGCAGGGATGGGACGGAGAACACTGAAGCTTTCTTT
CDR3aa: CASRDGTENTEAFF

abundance: -
j_gene: TRBJ2-1
v_gene: TRBV30
d_gene: TRBD2
CDR3nt: TGTGCCTGGAGTGCCCGGGGGGGGGTTGAGCAGTTCTTC
CDR3aa: CAWSARGGVEQFF

abundance: -
j_gene: TRBJ1-1
v_gene: TRBV7-2
d_gene: -
CDR3nt: TGTGCCAGCAGCTTACAGGGGATGAACACTGAAGCTTTCTTT
CDR3aa: CASSLQGMNTEAFF

abundance: -
j_gene: TRBJ2-3
v_gene: TRBV30
d_gene: -
CDR3nt: TGTGCCTGGAGTAAGTGGGGACGGGCGGCCACAGCAGATACGCAGTATTTT
CDR3aa: CAWSKWGRAATADTQYF

abundance: -
j_gene: TRBJ2-7
v_gene: TRBV28
d_gene: -
CDR3nt: TGTGCCAGCAGCTCCCTACAGGGTTTAGGGTACGAGCAGTACTTC
CDR3aa: CASSSLQGLGYEQYF

abundance: -
j_gene: TRBJ1-5
v_gene: TRBV2
d_gene: -
CDR3nt: TGTGCCAGCACATTCCAAAATCAGCCCCAGCATTTT
CDR3aa: CASTFQNQPQHF

abundance: -
j_gene: TRBJ1-2
v_gene: TRBV6-5
d_gene: -
CDR3nt: TGTGCCAGCAGTTACTTATCTAGGACAGAAGATGGCTACACCTTC
CDR3aa: CASSYLSRTEDGYTF

abundance: -
j_gene: TRBJ2-5
v_gene: TRBV11-2
d_gene: -
CDR3nt: TGTGCCAGCAGCTTAAAGGACTTC
CDR3aa: CASSLKDF

abundance: -
j_gene: TRBJ2-1
v_gene: TRBV9
d_gene: -
CDR3nt: TGTGCCAGCAGCGTAGATCTTTTGAGCGAGCAGTTCTTC
CDR3aa: CASSVDLLSEQFF

abundance: -
j_gene: TRBJ1-4
v_gene: TRBV19
d_gene: -
CDR3nt: TGTGCCAGCAGAAGGAGGGCTAATGAAAAACTGTTTTTT
CDR3aa: CASRRRANEKLFF

abundance: -
j_gene: TRBJ2-7
v_gene: TRBV2
d_gene: TRBD1
CDR3nt: TGTGCCAGCAGTACTCGACAGGGTCCCAACGAGCAGTACTTC
CDR3aa: CASSTRQGPNEQYF

abundance: few
j_gene: TRBJ2-2
v_gene: TRBV11-3
d_gene: -
CDR3nt: TGTGCCAGCAGCAGGACCGAGACTAAGGAGCTGTTTTTT
CDR3aa: CASSRTETKELFF

abundance: once
j_gene: TRBJ2-1
v_gene: TRBV7-6
d_gene: -
CDR3nt: TGTGCCAGCAGCTTAGCTCTCAGCTCCTACAATGAGCAGTTCTTC
CDR3aa: CASSLALSSYNEQFF

abundance: -
j_gene: TRBJ1-1
v_gene: TRBV28
d_gene: -
CDR3nt: TGTGCCAGCAGTTCTTTGGGGACGAACACTGAAGCTTTCTTT
CDR3aa: CASSSLGTNTEAFF

abundance: -
j_gene: TRBJ2-5
v_gene: TRBV18
d_gene: -
CDR3nt: TGTGCCAGCTCACCACCGGTTGCGGATCAAGAGACCCAGTACTTC
CDR3aa: CASSPPVADQETQYF

abundance: once
j_gene: TRBJ2-3
v_gene: TRBV30
d_gene: TRBD2
CDR3nt: TGTGCCTGGAGTCGGCTAGCGGGAGGTTCTAGCACAGATACGCAGTATTTT
CDR3aa: CAWSRLAGGSSTDTQYF

abundance: -
j_gene: TRBJ1-1
v_gene: TRBV5-6
d_gene: -
CDR3nt: TGTGCCAGCAGCACGAGATCCGAGAACACTGAAGCTTTCTTT
CDR3aa: CASSTRSENTEAFF

abundance: -
j_gene: TRBJ2-1
v_gene: TRBV9
d_gene: TRBD2
CDR3nt: TGTGCCAGCAGCCCGAGCGGGAGGTCCTCCAATGAGCAGTTCTTC
CDR3aa: CASSPSGRSSNEQFF

abundance: -
j_gene: TRBJ1-5
v_gene: TRBV12-5
d_gene: -
CDR3nt: TGTGCGAGTGGTTTGGTTTCTTGGGGCGGGGTGAGCAATCAGCCCCAGCATTTT
CDR3aa: CASGLVSWGGVSNQPQHF

abundance: -
j_gene: TRBJ2-1
v_gene: TRBV9
d_gene: TRBD2
CDR3nt: TGTGCCAGCAGCCCCCCGGGACTAGTTTCTGAGCAGTTCTTC
CDR3aa: CASSPPGLVSEQFF

abundance: -
j_gene: TRBJ2-1
v_gene: TRBV6-1
d_gene: TRBD2
CDR3nt: TGTGCCAGCAAATTAGTAGCGGGAGTTAGTATTGAGCAGTTCTTC
CDR3aa: CASKLVAGVSIEQFF

abundance: -
j_gene: TRBJ2-7
v_gene: TRBV28
d_gene: -
CDR3nt: TGTGCCAGCAGTACATACCGGGGCCTCTACGAGCAGTACTTC
CDR3aa: CASSTYRGLYEQYF

abundance: -
j_gene: TRBJ1-5
v_gene: TRBV7-9
d_gene: TRBD1
CDR3nt: TGTGCCAGCAGCTTAGGGACAGGGGGCTTTCAGCCCCAGCATTTT
CDR3aa: CASSLGTGGFQPQHF

abundance: -
j_gene: TRBJ1-5
v_gene: TRBV30
d_gene: -
CDR3nt: TGTGCCTGGAGTGTACCAGTGGTTGTTCAGCCCCAGCATTTT
CDR3aa: CAWSVPVVVQPQHF

abundance: -
j_gene: TRBJ2-1
v_gene: TRBV4-1
d_gene: -
CDR3nt: TGCGCCAGCAGCAGGGGACCGCCCGACTACAATGAGCAGTTCTTC
CDR3aa: CASSRGPPDYNEQFF

abundance: -
j_gene: TRBJ2-1
v_gene: TRBV6-5
d_gene: -
CDR3nt: TGTGCCAGCAGTTATACCCCGTACAATGAGCAGTTCTTC
CDR3aa: CASSYTPYNEQFF

abundance: few
j_gene: TRBJ2-5
v_gene: TRBV18
d_gene: TRBD1
CDR3nt: TGTGCCAGCTCATCCCGGACAGGGTGGGGAGAGACCCAGTACTTC
CDR3aa: CASSSRTGWGETQYF

abundance: few
j_gene: TRBJ2-2
v_gene: TRBV4-2
d_gene: -
CDR3nt: TGTGCCAGCAGCCAAGATCTTCGGGGTTCCGGGGAGCTGTTTTTT
CDR3aa: CASSQDLRGSGELFF

abundance: -
j_gene: TRBJ1-5
v_gene: TRBV30
d_gene: TRBD1
CDR3nt: TGTGCCTGGAGTGTTCCGGGACAGGGAATAAATCAGCCCCAGCATTTT
CDR3aa: CAWSVPGQGINQPQHF

abundance: -
j_gene: TRBJ2-7
v_gene: TRBV7-2
d_gene: -
CDR3nt: TGTGCCAGCAGCTTAAATCGGCTTCTAGATGAGCAGTACTTC
CDR3aa: CASSLNRLLDEQYF

abundance: -
j_gene: TRBJ2-2
v_gene: TRBV11-3
d_gene: -
CDR3nt: TGTGCCAGCAGCCCACGTCCAGGGGCAGTCGGGGAGCTGTTTTTT
CDR3aa: CASSPRPGAVGELFF

abundance: -
j_gene: TRBJ1-1
v_gene: TRBV6-1
d_gene: -
CDR3nt: TGTGCCAGCATCCAGGGTTTTTACACTGAAGCTTTCTTT
CDR3aa: CASIQGFYTEAFF

abundance: -
j_gene: TRBJ1-2
v_gene: TRBV7-9
d_gene: TRBD1
CDR3nt: TGTGCCAGCAGCCTGTCGGGACAGGTCAGAGATGGCTACACCTTC
CDR3aa: CASSLSGQVRDGYTF

abundance: -
j_gene: TRBJ2-7
v_gene: TRBV7-3
d_gene: -
CDR3nt: TGTGCCAGCAGCTTAACGGGGGGTTACTCCTACGAGCAGTACTTC
CDR3aa: CASSLTGGYSYEQYF

abundance: few
j_gene: TRBJ1-2
v_gene: TRBV5-4
d_gene: -
CDR3nt: TGTGCCAGCAGCAAGCAGGCAGGGCGAGATTTCTATGGCTACACCTTC
CDR3aa: CASSKQAGRDFYGYTF

abundance: -
j_gene: TRBJ1-2
v_gene: TRBV7-2
d_gene: -
CDR3nt: TGTGCCAGCATTTGGGGTTCAGGCTACACCTTC
CDR3aa: CASIWGSGYTF

abundance: -
j_gene: TRBJ2-1
v_gene: TRBV18
d_gene: TRBD2
CDR3nt: TGTGCCAGCTCACCACTGACGGGACTAGCGGGAGGGTTGTCCTACAATGAGCAGTTCTTC
CDR3aa: CASSPLTGLAGGLSYNEQFF

abundance: -
j_gene: TRBJ2-1
v_gene: TRBV29-1
d_gene: TRBD1
CDR3nt: TGCAGCGTTGAGGACAGGGGGCGTACGAATGAGCAGTTCTTC
CDR3aa: CSVEDRGRTNEQFF

abundance: -
j_gene: TRBJ2-2
v_gene: TRBV18
d_gene: TRBD1
CDR3nt: TGTGCCAGCTCACCGCAGAGGACAGGGGGGACCGGGGAGCTGTTTTTT
CDR3aa: CASSPQRTGGTGELFF

abundance: -
j_gene: TRBJ2-7
v_gene: TRBV5-1
d_gene: TRBD1
CDR3nt: TGCGCCAGCAGCCAGACAGGGGTGGTATACGAGCAGTACTTC
CDR3aa: CASSQTGVVYEQYF

abundance: -
j_gene: TRBJ2-5
v_gene: TRBV29-1
d_gene: TRBD1
CDR3nt: TGCAGCGTTCTTGACAGGGGGCTGGAGACCCAGTACTTC
CDR3aa: CSVLDRGLETQYF

abundance: -
j_gene: TRBJ2-7
v_gene: TRBV5-5
d_gene: TRBD2
CDR3nt: TGTGCCAGCAGCGGGGGACTAGCGGGACTTTACGAGCAGTACTTC
CDR3aa: CASSGGLAGLYEQYF

abundance: -
j_gene: TRBJ2-7
v_gene: TRBV25-1
d_gene: -
CDR3nt: TGTGCCAGCAGTGTCAGCGGCGAGCAGTACTTC
CDR3aa: CASSVSGEQYF

abundance: -
j_gene: TRBJ1-5
v_gene: TRBV27
d_gene: TRBD1
CDR3nt: TGTGCCAGCATGACAGGGTGGGGCAATCAGCCCCAGCATTTT
CDR3aa: CASMTGWGNQPQHF

abundance: -
j_gene: TRBJ2-1
v_gene: TRBV19
d_gene: -
CDR3nt: TGTGCCAGTAGTATGGGGATGGGGGCAGGGTATGAGCAGTTCTTC
CDR3aa: CASSMGMGAGYEQFF

abundance: -
j_gene: TRBJ2-7
v_gene: TRBV7-9
d_gene: -
CDR3nt: TGTGCCAGCAGCATTAGCGGTTCCTCCTACGAGCAGTACTTC
CDR3aa: CASSISGSSYEQYF

abundance: -
j_gene: TRBJ2-5
v_gene: TRBV27
d_gene: -
CDR3nt: TGTGCCAGCAGTTCCCAGAGTACGGGGTTCAATCGGCAGACCCAGTACTTC
CDR3aa: CASSSQSTGFNRQTQYF

abundance: -
j_gene: TRBJ2-5
v_gene: TRBV6-1
d_gene: -
CDR3nt: TGTGCCAGCAGCGATAACTCTCGTCCCCGGGAGACCCAGTACTTC
CDR3aa: CASSDNSRPRETQYF

abundance: few
j_gene: TRBJ2-7
v_gene: TRBV7-9
d_gene: TRBD2
CDR3nt: TGTGCCAGCAGCTTATCAGGGCCAGACCTCCTAGCGGGGAGGGACGAGCAGTACTTC
CDR3aa: CASSLSGPDLLAGRDEQYF